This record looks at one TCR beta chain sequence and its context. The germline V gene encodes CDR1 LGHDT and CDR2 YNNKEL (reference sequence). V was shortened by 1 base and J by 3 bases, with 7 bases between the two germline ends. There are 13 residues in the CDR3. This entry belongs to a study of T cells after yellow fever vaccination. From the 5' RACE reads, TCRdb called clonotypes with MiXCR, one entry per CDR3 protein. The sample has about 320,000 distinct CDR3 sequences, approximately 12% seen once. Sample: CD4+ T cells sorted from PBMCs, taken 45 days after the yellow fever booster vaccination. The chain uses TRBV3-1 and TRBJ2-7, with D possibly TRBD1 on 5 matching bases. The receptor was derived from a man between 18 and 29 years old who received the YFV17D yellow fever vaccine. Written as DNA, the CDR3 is TGTGCCAGCAGCCAAGGACAGCACTACGAGCAGTACGTC. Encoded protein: CASSQGQHYEQYV.